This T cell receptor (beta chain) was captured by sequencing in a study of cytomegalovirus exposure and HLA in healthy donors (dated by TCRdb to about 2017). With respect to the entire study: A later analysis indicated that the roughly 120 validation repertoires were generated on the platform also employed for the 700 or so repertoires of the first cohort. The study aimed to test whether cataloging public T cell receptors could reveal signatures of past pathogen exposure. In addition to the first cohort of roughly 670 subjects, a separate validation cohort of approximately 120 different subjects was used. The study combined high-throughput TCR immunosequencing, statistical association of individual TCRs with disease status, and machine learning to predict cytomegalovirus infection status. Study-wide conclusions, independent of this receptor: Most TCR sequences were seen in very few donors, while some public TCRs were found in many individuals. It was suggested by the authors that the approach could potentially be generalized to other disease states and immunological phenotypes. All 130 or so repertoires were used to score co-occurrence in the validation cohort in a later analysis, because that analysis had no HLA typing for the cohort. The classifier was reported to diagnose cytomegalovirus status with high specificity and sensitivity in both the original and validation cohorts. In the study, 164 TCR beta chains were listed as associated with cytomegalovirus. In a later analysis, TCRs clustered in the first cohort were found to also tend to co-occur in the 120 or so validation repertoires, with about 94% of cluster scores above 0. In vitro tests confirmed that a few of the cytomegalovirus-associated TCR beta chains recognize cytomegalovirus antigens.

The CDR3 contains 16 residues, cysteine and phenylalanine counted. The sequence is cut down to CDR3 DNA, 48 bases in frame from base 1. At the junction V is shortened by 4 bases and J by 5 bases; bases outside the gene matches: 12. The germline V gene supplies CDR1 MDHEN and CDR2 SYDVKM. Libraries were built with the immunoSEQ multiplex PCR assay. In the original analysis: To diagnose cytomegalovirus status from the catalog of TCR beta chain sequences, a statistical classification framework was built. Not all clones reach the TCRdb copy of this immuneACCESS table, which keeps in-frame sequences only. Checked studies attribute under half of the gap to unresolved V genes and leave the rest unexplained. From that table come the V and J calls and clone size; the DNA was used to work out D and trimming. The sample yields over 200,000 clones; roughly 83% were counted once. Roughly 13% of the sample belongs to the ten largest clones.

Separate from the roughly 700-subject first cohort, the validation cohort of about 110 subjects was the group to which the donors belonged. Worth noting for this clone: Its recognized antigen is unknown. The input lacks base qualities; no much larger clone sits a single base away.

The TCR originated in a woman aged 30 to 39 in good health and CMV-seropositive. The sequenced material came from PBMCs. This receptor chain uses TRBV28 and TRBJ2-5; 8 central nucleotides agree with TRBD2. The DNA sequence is TGTGCCAGCAGTTCTTTTCGGTCGGGAGGGCGCGAGACCCAGTACTTC. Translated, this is CASSSFRSGGRETQYF.